The text below deals with one T cell receptor (beta chain). Its antigen is still unknown. The CDR3 length is 17 residues. V was clipped by 3 bases and J by 2 bases; unmatched bases: 7. Per the germline V gene, CDR1 is SGHRS and CDR2 is YFSETQ. Libraries were prepared by immunoSEQ multiplex PCR; TCRdb keeps only in-frame clonotypes and omits some of them. The table has around 370,000 clones, more than 75% seen once. This entry comes from a study of Ad26.COV2.S vaccination and SARS-CoV-2 variants. Study background: The donor belonged to the COV1001 Ad26.COV2.S trial arm.

Treatment noted: around 19 received Ad26.COV2.S at low or high dose, single or two shots; 5 received placebo; per-sample allocation not given. Repertoires come from day 63 after the first vaccine or placebo injection. Overall study findings and caveats: The analyses of TCR breadth and depth may have understated the size of total T cell responses.

Sequencing was performed on peripheral blood, taken in a trial of Ad26.COV2.S vaccine versus placebo. This clonotype originated in a person aged 18-65 years who received the Ad26.COV2.S COVID-19 vaccine or a placebo. This chain connects TRBV5-1 to TRBJ2-4, with 11 bases matching TRBD1. The CDR3 DNA sequence: TGCGCCAGCAGCTGGGGGACAGGGGGTCTAACCAAAAACATTCAGTACTTC. Amino acid sequence: CASSWGTGGLTKNIQYF.